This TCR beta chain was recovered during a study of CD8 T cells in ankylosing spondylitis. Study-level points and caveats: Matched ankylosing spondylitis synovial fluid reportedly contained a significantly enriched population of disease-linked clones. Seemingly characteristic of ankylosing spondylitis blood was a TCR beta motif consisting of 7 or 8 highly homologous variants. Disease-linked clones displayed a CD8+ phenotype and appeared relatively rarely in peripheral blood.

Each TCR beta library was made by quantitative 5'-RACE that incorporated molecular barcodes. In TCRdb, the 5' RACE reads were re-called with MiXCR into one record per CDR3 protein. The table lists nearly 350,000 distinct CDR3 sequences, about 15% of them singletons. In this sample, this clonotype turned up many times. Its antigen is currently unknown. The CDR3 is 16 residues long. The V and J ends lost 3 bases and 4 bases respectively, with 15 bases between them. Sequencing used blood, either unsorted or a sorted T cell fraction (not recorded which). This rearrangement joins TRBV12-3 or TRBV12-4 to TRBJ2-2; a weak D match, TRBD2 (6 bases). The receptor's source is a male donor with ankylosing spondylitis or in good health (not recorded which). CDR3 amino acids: CASSLWGGPRTGELFF. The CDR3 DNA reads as TGTGCCAGCAGTTTGTGGGGAGGACCCCGCACCGGGGAGCTGTTTTTT.